This T cell receptor (beta chain) was found in a study of lymphopenia after photon versus proton radiotherapy. Profiled with immunoSEQ multiplex PCR; TCRdb holds only in-frame clones, not every one. The sample shows tens of thousands of clones, about 93% of them seen only once. The study, taken as a whole, reports: Only patients who died were analyzed for survival; proton advantage is unproven. Larger post-nadir TCR diversity loss correlated inversely with survival in deceased patients. Relative stability marked proton patients; photon patients lost diversity and naive cells.

Concerning this clone itself: The antigen is unknown.

The V gene end was trimmed by 6 bases and the J gene end by 12 bases; junction bases not matched to a gene: 11. Per germline, CDR1 WSHSY and CDR2 SAAADI. The CDR3 has 13 residues. The sequence derives from a man aged 55 to 70 with cholangiocarcinoma. The sample consisted of peripheral blood, taken from a patient treated with photon-based radiotherapy. The chain carries TRBV10-2 and TRBJ2-1; 7 nucleotides align to TRBD1. The CDR3 spells CASRETGEVRQFF. For the CDR3, the DNA is TGCGCCAGCAGAGAAACAGGGGAAGTTAGGCAGTTCTTC.